This T cell receptor beta chain was documented in a study of blood T cell repertoires in COVID-19. Study as a whole: There were acute and convalescent COVID-19 samples, and they came from the United States, Italy and Spain.

The germline CDR1 and CDR2 sequences are MNHEY and SMNVEV (reference sequence). The CDR3 is 16 residues long. V lost 4 bases and J lost 0, with 15 bases in between. Per the original data handling: Reference gene primer amplification gave estimated nucleated cell counts. Produced via immunoSEQ multiplex PCR; TCRdb's table is partial and in-frame only. V, J and clone size are those of that table, while D and trimming were read from the DNA. The sample contains 120,000 or so clones, around 81% of which appear only once. This clone was seen just once. The sequence derives from a woman aged 45-65 years with acute or convalescent COVID-19. Sequenced material: peripheral blood. The chain combines TRBV27 with TRBJ2-5, with D possibly matching TRBD1 (6 bases). The chain's CDR3 is CASSYTGPGYQETQYF. The DNA for the CDR3 is TGTGCCAGCAGTTATACAGGGCCAGGGTACCAAGAGACCCAGTACTTC.